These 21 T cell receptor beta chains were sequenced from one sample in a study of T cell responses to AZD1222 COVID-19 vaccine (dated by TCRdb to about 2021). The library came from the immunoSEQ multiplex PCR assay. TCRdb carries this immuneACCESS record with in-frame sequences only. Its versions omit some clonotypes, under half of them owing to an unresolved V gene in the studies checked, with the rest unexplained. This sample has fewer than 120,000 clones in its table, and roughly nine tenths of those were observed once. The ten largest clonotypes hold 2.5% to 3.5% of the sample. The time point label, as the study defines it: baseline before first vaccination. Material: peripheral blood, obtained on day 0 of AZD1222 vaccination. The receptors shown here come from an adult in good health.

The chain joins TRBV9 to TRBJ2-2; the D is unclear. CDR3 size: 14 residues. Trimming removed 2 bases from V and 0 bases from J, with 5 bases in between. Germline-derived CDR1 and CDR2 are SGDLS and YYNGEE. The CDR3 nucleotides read TGTGCCAGCAGCGTCGCGGCGAACACCGGGGAGCTGTTTTTT. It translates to CASSVAANTGELFF.

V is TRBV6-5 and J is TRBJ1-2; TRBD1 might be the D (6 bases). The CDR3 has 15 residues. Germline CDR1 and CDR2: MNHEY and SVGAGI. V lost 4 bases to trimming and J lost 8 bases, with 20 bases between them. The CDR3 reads CASSFSSQAGGGYTF. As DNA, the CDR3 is TGTGCCAGCAGTTTTAGCTCCCAGGCTGGGGGCGGCTACACCTTC.

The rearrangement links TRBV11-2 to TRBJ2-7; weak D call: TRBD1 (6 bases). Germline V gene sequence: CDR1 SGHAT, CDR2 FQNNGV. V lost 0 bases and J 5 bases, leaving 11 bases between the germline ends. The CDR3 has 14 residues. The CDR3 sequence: CASSLDGTLHEQYF. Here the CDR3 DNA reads TGTGCCAGCAGCTTAGATGGGACACTCCACGAGCAGTACTTC.

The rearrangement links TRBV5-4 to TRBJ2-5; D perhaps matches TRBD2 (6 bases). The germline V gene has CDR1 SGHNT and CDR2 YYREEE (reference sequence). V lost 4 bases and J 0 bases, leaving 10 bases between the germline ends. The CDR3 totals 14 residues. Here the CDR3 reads CASSLAGNQETQYF. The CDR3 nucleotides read TGTGCCAGCAGCCTGGCGGGGAACCAAGAGACCCAGTACTTC.

CDR3 bases: TGTGCCGCCAGGGAGGGGGAGAACACTGAAGCTTTCTTT. This sequence encodes CAAREGENTEAFF. The V and J genes are TRBV12-3 or TRBV12-4 and TRBJ1-1; TRBD1 might be the D (6 bases). The CDR3 is 13 residues long. The ends were cut back, 11 bases at V and 1 base at J, with 14 bases in the middle.

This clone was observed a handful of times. CDR3 residues: CSALDPGGYTF. In DNA form, the CDR3 reads TGCAGTGCCTTGGATCCTGGAGGCTACACCTTC. The chain combines TRBV20-1 with TRBJ1-2; no clear D. The germline gives CDR1 DFQATT, CDR2 SNEGSKA (reference sequence). This CDR3 contains 11 residues. V lost 6 bases, J lost 8 bases, and 13 bases lay in between.

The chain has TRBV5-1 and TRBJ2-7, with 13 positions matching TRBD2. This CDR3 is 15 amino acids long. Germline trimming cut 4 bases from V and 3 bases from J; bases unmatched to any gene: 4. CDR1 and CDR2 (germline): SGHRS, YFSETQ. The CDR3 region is CASSLRLAGGYEQYF. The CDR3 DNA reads TGCGCCAGCAGCCTACGACTAGCGGGGGGCTACGAGCAGTACTTC.

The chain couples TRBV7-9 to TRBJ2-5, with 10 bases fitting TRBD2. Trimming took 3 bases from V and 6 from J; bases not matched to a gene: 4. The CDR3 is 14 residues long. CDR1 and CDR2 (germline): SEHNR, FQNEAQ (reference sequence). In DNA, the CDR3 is TGTGCCAGCAGCTTGTCTAGCGGGGGAAAGACCCAGTACTTC. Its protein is CASSLSSGGKTQYF.

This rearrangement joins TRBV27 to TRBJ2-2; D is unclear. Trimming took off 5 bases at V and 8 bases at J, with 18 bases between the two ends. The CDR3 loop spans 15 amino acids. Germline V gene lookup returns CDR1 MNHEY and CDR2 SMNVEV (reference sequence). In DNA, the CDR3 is TGTGCCAGCAGTGTCACCTCCCCCGCCTGGGGGGAGCTGTTTTTT. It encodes CASSVTSPAWGELFF.

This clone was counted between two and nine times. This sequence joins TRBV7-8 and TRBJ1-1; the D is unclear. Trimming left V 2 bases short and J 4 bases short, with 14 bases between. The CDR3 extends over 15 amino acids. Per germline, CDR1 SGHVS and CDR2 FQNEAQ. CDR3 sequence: CASSLWTTGGTEAFF. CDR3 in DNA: TGTGCCAGCAGCTTATGGACGACTGGTGGCACTGAAGCTTTCTTT.

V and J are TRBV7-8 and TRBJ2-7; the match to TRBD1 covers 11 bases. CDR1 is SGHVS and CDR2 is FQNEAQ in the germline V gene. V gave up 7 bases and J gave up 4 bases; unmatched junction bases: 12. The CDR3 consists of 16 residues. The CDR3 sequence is CASTFSGTGGAYEQYF. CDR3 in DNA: TGTGCCAGCACTTTTTCCGGGACAGGGGGAGCGTACGAGCAGTACTTC.

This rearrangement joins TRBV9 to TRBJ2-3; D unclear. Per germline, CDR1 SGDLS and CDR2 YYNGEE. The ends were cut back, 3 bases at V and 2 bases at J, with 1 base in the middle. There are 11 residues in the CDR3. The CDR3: CASSATDTQYF. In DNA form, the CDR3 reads TGTGCCAGCAGCGCCACAGATACGCAGTATTTT.

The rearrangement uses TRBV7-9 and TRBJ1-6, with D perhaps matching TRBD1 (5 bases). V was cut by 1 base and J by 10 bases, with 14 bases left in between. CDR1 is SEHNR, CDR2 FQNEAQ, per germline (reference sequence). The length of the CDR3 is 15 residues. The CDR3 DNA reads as TGTGCCAGCAGCTTAGGTCTAGGGGCTGGGTCACCCCTCCACTTT. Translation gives CASSLGLGAGSPLHF.

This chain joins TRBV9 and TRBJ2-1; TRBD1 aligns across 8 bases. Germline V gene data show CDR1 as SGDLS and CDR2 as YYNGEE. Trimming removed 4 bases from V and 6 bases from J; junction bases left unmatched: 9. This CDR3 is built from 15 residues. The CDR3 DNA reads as TGTGCCAGCAGCAGACTAGGACAGGGAGGCAATGAGCAGTTCTTC. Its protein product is CASSRLGQGGNEQFF.

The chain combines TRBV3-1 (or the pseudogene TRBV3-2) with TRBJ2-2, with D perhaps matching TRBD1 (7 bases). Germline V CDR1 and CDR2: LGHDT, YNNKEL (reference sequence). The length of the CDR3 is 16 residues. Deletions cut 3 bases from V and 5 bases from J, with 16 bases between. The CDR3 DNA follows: TGTGCCAGCAGCCAGCGGGGACAGATCGAAACCGGGGAGCTGTTTTTT. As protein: CASSQRGQIETGELFF.

CDR3 sequence reads: CASSIRPLRDRVFGGGWEQYF. CDR3 DNA: TGTGCCAGCAGCATCCGCCCACTTCGGGACAGGGTTTTCGGTGGTGGTTGGGAGCAGTACTTC. The genes are TRBV21-1 and TRBJ2-7; the table names TRBD1, a call not compared with the DNA. TRBV21-1 is termed a pseudogene. The CDR3 sequence is 21 residues long.

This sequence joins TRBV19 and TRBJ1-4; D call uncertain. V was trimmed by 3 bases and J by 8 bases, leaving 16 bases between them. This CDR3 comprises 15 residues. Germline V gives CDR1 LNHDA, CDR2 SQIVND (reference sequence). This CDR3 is CASSIIDSTKEKLFF. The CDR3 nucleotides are TGTGCCAGTAGTATTATCGACTCAACCAAGGAAAAACTGTTTTTT.

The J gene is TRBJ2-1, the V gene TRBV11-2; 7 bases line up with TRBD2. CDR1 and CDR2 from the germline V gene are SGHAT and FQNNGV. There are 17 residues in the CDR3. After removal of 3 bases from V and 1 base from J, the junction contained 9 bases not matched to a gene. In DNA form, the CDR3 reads TGTGCCAGCAGCTTGGTTAGCGGGCTCTTGTCCTACAATGAGCAGTTCTTC. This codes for CASSLVSGLLSYNEQFF.

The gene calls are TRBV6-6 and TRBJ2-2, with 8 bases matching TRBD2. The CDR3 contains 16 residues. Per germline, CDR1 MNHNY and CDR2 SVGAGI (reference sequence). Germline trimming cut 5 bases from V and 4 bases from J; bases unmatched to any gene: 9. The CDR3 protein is CASSPSGLGGTGELFF. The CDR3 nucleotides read TGTGCCAGCAGTCCCTCGGGACTAGGAGGCACCGGGGAGCTGTTTTTT.

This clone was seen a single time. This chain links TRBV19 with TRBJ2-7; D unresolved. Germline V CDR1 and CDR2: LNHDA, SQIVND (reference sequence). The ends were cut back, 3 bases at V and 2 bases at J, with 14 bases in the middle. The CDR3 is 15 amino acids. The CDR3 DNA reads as TGTGCCAGTAGTATGAGGACGAGGCAAGCCTACGAGCAGTACTTC. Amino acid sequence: CASSMRTRQAYEQYF.

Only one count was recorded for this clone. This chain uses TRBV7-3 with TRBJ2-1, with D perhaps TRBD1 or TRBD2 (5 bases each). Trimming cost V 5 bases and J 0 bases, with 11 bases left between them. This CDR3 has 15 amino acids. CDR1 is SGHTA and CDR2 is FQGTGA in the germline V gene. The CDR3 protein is CASSRGRSSYNEQFF. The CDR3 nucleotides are TGTGCCAGCAGCAGGGGACGTAGCTCCTACAATGAGCAGTTCTTC.